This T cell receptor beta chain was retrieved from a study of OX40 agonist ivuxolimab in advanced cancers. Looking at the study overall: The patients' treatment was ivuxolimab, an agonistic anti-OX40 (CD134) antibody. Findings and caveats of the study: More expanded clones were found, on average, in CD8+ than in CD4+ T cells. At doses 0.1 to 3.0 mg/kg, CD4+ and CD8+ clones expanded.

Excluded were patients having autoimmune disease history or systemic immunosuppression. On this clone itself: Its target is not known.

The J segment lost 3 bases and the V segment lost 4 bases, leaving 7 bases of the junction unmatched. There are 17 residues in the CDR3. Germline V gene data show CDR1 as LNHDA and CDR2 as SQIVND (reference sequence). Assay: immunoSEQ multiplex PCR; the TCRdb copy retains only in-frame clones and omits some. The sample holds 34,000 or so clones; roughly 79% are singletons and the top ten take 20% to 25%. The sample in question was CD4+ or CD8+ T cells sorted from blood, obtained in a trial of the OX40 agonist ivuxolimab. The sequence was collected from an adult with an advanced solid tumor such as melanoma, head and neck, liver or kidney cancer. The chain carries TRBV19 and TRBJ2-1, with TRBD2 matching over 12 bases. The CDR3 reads CASSKRGLAGYYNEQFF. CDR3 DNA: TGTGCCAGTAGTAAGAGGGGACTAGCGGGTTACTACAATGAGCAGTTCTTC.